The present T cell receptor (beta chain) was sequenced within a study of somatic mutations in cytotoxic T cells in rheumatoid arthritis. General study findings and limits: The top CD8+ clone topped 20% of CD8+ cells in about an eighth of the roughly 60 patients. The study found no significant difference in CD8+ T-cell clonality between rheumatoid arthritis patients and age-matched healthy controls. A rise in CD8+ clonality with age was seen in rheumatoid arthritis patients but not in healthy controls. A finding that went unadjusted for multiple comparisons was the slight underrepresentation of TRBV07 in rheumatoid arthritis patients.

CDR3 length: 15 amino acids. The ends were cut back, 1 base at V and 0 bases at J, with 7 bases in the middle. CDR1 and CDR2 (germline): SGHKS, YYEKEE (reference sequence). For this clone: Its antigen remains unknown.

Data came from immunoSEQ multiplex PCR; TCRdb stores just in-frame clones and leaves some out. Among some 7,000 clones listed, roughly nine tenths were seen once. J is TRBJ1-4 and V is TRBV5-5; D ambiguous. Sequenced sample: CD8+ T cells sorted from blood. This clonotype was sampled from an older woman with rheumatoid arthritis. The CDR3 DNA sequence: TGTGCCAGCAGCTTGCCGACTGCAACTAATGAAAAACTGTTTTTT. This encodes CASSLPTATNEKLFF. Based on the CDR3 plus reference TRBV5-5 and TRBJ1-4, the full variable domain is DAGVTQSPTHLIKTRGQQVTLRCSPISGHKSVSWYQQVLGQGPQFIFQYYEKEERGRGNFPDRFSARQFPNYSSELNVNALLLGDSALYLCASSLPTATNEKLFFGSGTQLSVL.